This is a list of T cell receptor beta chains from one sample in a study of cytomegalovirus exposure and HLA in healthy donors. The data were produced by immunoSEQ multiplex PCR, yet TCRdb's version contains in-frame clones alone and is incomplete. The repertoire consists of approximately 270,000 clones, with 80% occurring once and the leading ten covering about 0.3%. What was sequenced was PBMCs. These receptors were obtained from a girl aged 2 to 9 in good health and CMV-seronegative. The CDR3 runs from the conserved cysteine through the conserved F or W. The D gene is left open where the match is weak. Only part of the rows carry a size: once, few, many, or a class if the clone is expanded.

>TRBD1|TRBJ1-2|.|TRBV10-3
TGTGCCATCAGTGAGTCGATAGGGACAGGGGGCGATGGCTACACCTTC
CAISESIGTGGDGYTF
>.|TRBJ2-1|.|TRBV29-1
TGCAGCGTTGAGCTTTGGAGGATCTCCTACAATGAGCAGTTCTTC
CSVELWRISYNEQFF
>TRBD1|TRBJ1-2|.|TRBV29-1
TGCAGCGTTGCCGATCCGGGACAGGCGTTTTATGGCTACACCTTC
CSVADPGQAFYGYTF
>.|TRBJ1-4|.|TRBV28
TGTGCCAGCACCGAGACGCGGACATCGGAAAAACTGTTTTTT
CASTETRTSEKLFF
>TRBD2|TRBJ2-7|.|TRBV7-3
TGTGCCAGCAGCTTAACCGGGTGGAGCGGGAGCCCCCACGAGCAGTACTTC
CASSLTGWSGSPHEQYF
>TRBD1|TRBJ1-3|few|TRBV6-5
TGTGCCAGCAGCTCGGACAGGGGCTCTGGAAACACCATATATTTT
CASSSDRGSGNTIYF
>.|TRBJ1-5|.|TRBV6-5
TGTGCCAGCAGTTATCCCGATCAGCCCCAGCATTTT
CASSYPDQPQHF
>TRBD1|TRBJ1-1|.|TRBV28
TGTGCCAGCAAACTAACAGGGGCCGCTGAAGCTTTCTTT
CASKLTGAAEAFF
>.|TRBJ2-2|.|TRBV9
TGTGCCAGCAGCCAAGCTCGAACAGGCGGGGAGCTGTTTTTT
CASSQARTGGELFF
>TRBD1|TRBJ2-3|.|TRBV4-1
TGCGCCAGCAGCCAAAGCCAGGGGGCAGTAGATACGCAGTATTTT
CASSQSQGAVDTQYF
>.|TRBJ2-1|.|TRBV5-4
TGTGCCAGCAGGGCTTCCAATGAGCAGTTCTTC
CASRASNEQFF
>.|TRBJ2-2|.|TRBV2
TGTGCCAGCAGTGGGGGAGCCACCGGGGAGCTGTTTTTT
CASSGGATGELFF
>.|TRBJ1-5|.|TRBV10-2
TGCGCCAGCGGCCCAGGGTCGAGGCAGCCCCAGCATTTT
CASGPGSRQPQHF
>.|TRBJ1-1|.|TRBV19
TGTGCCAGTAGTATGGCAGGGATAGCTTTCTTT
CASSMAGIAFF
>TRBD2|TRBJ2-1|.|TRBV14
TGTGCCAGCACCCCGGGACTAGGTAACGACAATGAGCAGTTCTTC
CASTPGLGNDNEQFF
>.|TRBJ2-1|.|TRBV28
TGTGCCAGCAGTCACACCCTAGGTCTCTACAATGAGCAGTTCTTC
CASSHTLGLYNEQFF
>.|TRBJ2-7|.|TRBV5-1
TGCGCCAGCAGCCTCGGAACGGGCTACGAGCAGTACTTC
CASSLGTGYEQYF
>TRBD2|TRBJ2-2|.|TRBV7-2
TGTGCCAGCAGCTTCCGAGCGGGGGACCGACCCGGGGAGCTGTTTTTT
CASSFRAGDRPGELFF
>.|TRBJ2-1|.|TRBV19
TGTGCCAGTAGTAGTTCCATGTTCGGGTACAATGAGCAGTTCTTC
CASSSSMFGYNEQFF
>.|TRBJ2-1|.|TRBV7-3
TGTGCCAGCAGCCCCCAGGCGGGAAATTACAATGAGCAGTTCTTC
CASSPQAGNYNEQFF
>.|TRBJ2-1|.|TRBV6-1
TGTGCCAGCACCCTGGGAAGCTGGAGGGAGGATGAGCAGTTCTTC
CASTLGSWREDEQFF
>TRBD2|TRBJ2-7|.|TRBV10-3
TGTGCCATCACCCCGGGACTAGCGGGCCCCTACGAGCAGTACTTC
CAITPGLAGPYEQYF
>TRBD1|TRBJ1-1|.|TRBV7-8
TGTGCCAGCAGCTCCCGACAGGGGCCTTGGGGTGAAGCTTTCTTT
CASSSRQGPWGEAFF
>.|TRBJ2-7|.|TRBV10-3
TGTGCCATCAGGTCGGCGGATACCTACGAGCAGTACTTC
CAIRSADTYEQYF
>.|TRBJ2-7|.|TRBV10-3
TGTGCCATCTACAGCGGGTATTCCTACGAGCAGTACTTC
CAIYSGYSYEQYF
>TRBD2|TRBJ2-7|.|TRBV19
TGTGCCAGTAGTCAAGGACTAGTCCACGAGCAGTACTTC
CASSQGLVHEQYF
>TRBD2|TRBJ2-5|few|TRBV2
TGTGCCAGCGCCGTTGCGGGGGGGCAGGAGACCCAGTACTTC
CASAVAGGQETQYF
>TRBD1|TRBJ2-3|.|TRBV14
TGTGCCAGCAGCCATGGTTCGAGGTTGACAGGGCGGCCAGATACGCAGTATTTT
CASSHGSRLTGRPDTQYF
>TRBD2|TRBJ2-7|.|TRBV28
TGTGCCAGCAGTTCCTCCGGGACTAGCGCCTACGAGCAGTACTTC
CASSSSGTSAYEQYF
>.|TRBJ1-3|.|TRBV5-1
TGCGCCAGCAGCTTGATTACAGCCAACTCTGGAAACACCATATATTTT
CASSLITANSGNTIYF
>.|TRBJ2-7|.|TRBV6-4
TGTGCCAGCAGTGACCGCGGAATGACAGGGAGGAGATGGCTCTACGAGCAGTACTTC
CASSDRGMTGRRWLYEQYF
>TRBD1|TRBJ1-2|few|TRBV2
TGTGCCAGCAGTGAAAGGACAGGGCTGCCGGAAAGGTACACCTTC
CASSERTGLPERYTF
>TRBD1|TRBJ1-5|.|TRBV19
TGTGCCAGTAATATGAGGGGGCGAAATCAGCCCCAGCATTTT
CASNMRGRNQPQHF
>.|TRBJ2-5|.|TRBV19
TGTGCCAGTAGACCCCCAGGGTCCGGACAAGAGACCCAGTACTTC
CASRPPGSGQETQYF
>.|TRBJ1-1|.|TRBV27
TGTGCCAGCAGTTTAGACAGCTACACTGAAGCTTTCTTT
CASSLDSYTEAFF
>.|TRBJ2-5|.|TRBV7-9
TGTGCCAGCAGCTTAGGGCGACAGGCGCAGCAAGAGACCCAGTACTTC
CASSLGRQAQQETQYF
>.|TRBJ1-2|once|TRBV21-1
TGTGCCAGCAGCAAACATAGGGCAGGGGGCGATGGCTACACCTTC
CASSKHRAGGDGYTF
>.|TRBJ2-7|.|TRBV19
TGTGCCAGTAGCATTAGCGGAATCTCCTACGAGCAGTACTTC
CASSISGISYEQYF
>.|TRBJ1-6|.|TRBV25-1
TGTGCCAGCAGTGCCCCTAGGGAGAGCTCACCCCTCCACTTT
CASSAPRESSPLHF
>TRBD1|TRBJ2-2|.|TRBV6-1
TGTGCCAGCAGGAGACAGGGGACGAACACCGGGGAGCTGTTTTTT
CASRRQGTNTGELFF
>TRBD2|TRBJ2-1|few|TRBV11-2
TGTGCCAGCAGCTCCCTAGCGGGGGCGATGGGTGAGCAGTTCTTC
CASSSLAGAMGEQFF
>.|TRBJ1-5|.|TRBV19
TGTGCCAGTAGTACCCCGGCGGCCTATTATAGCAATCAGCCCCAGCATTTT
CASSTPAAYYSNQPQHF
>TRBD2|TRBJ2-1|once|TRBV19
TGTGCCAGTAGTTTCCTCTCTAGCGGGGGAAAATACAATGAGCAGTTCTTC
CASSFLSSGGKYNEQFF
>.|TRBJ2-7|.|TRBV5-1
TGCGCCAGCAGCTACTCAGGGTTCAACTACGAGCAGTACTTC
CASSYSGFNYEQYF
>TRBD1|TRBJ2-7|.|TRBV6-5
TGTGCCAGCAGTTACGGACAGGGGGCCTACGAGCAGTACTTC
CASSYGQGAYEQYF
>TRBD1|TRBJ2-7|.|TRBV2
TGTGCCAGCAGCGAGAGACCGGGACAGGGCGCGTACGAGCAGTACTTC
CASSERPGQGAYEQYF
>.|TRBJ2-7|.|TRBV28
TGTGCCAGCAGACCCACAGGGAGCTCCTACGAGCAGTACTTC
CASRPTGSSYEQYF
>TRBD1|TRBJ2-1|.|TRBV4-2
TGTGCCAGCAGCCAAGCCAGATCGGACAGGATGGGAAGGAATGAGCAGTTCTTC
CASSQARSDRMGRNEQFF
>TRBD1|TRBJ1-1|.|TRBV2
TGTGCCAGCATGGAGGGCGGGACAGGTCAAGCTTTCTTT
CASMEGGTGQAFF
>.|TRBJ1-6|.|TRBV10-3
TGTGCCATCAGTGATAAGCCCTCACCCCTCCACTTT
CAISDKPSPLHF
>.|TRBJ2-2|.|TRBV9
TGTGCCAGCAGCGTGGTAGCCGGGGAGCTGTTTTTT
CASSVVAGELFF
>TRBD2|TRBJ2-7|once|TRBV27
TGTGCCAGCAGTTTCAGGCTAGCGGGCTACGAGCAGTACTTC
CASSFRLAGYEQYF